The clone carrying this T cell receptor beta chain was seen repeatedly, ten times or more. The germline gives CDR1 SGHTA, CDR2 FQGNSA. The CDR3 has 14 residues. TCRdb reprocessed the PCR reads via MiXCR and lists one record per CDR3 protein. The sample contains fewer than 15,000 distinct CDR3 sequences, approximately 50% of which appear only once. The entry originates in a study of tumor-infiltrating lymphocytes in oesophageal squamous cell carcinoma. J is TRBJ2-5 and V is TRBV7-2, with D unclear. The DNA end is more similar to TRBJ2-7, so the J call may be wrong. Sequencing was carried out using normal esophageal tissue next to the tumor. This TCR derives from a male donor with esophageal squamous cell carcinoma. The CDR3 here is CASSLGGGLYEQYF. CDR3 sequence (DNA): TGTGCCAGCAGCTTAGGTGGCGGCCTTTACGAGCAGTACTTC.